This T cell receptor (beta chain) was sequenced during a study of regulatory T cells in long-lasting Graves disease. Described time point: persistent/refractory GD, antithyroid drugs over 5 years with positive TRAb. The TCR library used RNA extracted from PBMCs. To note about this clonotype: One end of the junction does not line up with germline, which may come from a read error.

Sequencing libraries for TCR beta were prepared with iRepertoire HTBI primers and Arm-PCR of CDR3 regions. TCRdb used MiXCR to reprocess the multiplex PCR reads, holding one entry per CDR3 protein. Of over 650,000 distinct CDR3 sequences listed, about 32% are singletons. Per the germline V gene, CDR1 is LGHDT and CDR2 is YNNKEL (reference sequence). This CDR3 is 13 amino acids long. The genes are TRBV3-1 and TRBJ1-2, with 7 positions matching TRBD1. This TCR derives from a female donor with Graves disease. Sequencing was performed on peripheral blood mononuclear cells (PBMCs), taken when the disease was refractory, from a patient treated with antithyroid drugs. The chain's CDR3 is CASGQAGGLGYTF. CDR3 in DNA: TGTGCCAGCGGCCAAGCAGGGGGTCTTGGCTACACCTTC.